Below are 30 T cell receptor beta chains sequenced from a single sample in a study of blood T cell repertoires in COVID-19. Profiled with immunoSEQ multiplex PCR; TCRdb holds only in-frame clones, not every one. The sample holds around 450,000 clones, 87% seen once. The sample was PBMCs or T cells enriched from blood (not recorded which). The receptors were sampled from a woman between 18 and 30 years old with acute COVID-19.

The chain couples TRBV4-1 to TRBJ2-7; D perhaps matches TRBD1 (5 bases). Germline CDR1 and CDR2: MGHRA and YSYEKL. With 0 bases removed from V and 5 bases from J, the gap between germline ends came to 14 bases. The CDR3 consists of 15 residues. CDR3 DNA: TGCGCCAGCAGCCAAGAGCGAAGCAGGGCCCACGAGCAGTACTTC. It codes for CASSQERSRAHEQYF.

This chain uses TRBV7-8 with TRBJ2-6; 11 positions match TRBD1. V dropped 5 bases and J dropped 0; count of bases not matched to a gene: 6. The CDR3 loop spans 18 amino acids. Per germline, CDR1 SGHVS and CDR2 FQNEAQ. The CDR3: CASSLGTGGFSGANVLTF. CDR3 sequence (DNA): TGTGCCAGCAGCCTAGGGACAGGGGGATTCTCTGGGGCCAACGTCCTGACTTTC.

The sample holds a few counts of this clone. The rearrangement links TRBV7-2 to TRBJ2-7, with a tentative D call TRBD1 (6 bases). V lost 0 bases to trimming and J lost 4 bases, with 7 bases between them. Germline V gives CDR1 SGHTA, CDR2 FQGNSA. The CDR3 has 13 residues. CDR3 nucleotides: TGTGCCAGCAGCTTAGCGCAGGGGTACGAGCAGTACTTC. Encoded protein: CASSLAQGYEQYF.

V usage is TRBV3-1 (or the pseudogene TRBV3-2) and J usage is TRBJ1-2, with 10 positions matching TRBD1. Germline V gene sequence: CDR1 LGHDT, CDR2 YNNKEL (reference sequence). The ends lost 0 bases at V and 5 bases at J; junction bases unmatched: 6. This CDR3 is built from 16 residues. CDR3 DNA sequence: TGTGCCAGCAGCCAAGATCGGGACAGGGGAGAATATGGCTACACCTTC. As protein: CASSQDRDRGEYGYTF.

Concerning this clone: This same CDR3 is encoded by further DNA sequences in the sample. V usage is TRBV28 and J usage is TRBJ1-5; tentative D call: TRBD1 (6 bases). This CDR3 has 12 residues. Germline V gene lookup returns CDR1 MDHEN and CDR2 SYDVKM. V gave up 6 bases and J gave up 6 bases, with 9 bases separating them. CDR3 residues: CASRQGRQPQHF. In DNA, the CDR3 is TGTGCCAGCAGACAGGGCCGTCAGCCCCAGCATTTT. Together with reference TRBV28 and TRBJ1-5, the CDR3 gives the full variable domain: DVKVTQSSRYLVKRTGEKVFLECVQDMDHENMFWYRQDPGLGLRLIYFSYDVKMKEKGDIPEGYSVSREKKERFSLILESASTNQTSMYLCASRQGRQPQHFGDGTRLSIL.

This chain uses TRBV2 with TRBJ2-5; D gene uncertain. Trimming pared 4 bases from V and 2 bases from J, leaving 8 bases between. The germline gives CDR1 SNHLY, CDR2 FYNNEI. The CDR3 has 13 residues. For the CDR3, the DNA is TGTGCCAGCAGTGTTAGCCCTCAAGAGACCCAGTACTTC. As protein: CASSVSPQETQYF.

The genes are TRBV3-1 (or the pseudogene TRBV3-2) and TRBJ2-5; D may be TRBD2 (7 bases). The V end was cut by 3 bases, the J end by 4 bases, with 12 bases between. Germline loops: CDR1 LGHDT, CDR2 YNNKEL (reference sequence). The CDR3 runs to 14 residues. CDR3 sequence: CASSQGGGGETQYF. The DNA for the CDR3 is TGTGCCAGCAGCCAGGGGGGGGGCGGAGAGACCCAGTACTTC.

The rearrangement joins TRBV7-9 to TRBJ1-5; TRBD1 matches 10 bases. The CDR3 length is 15 residues. In germline, CDR1 is SEHNR, CDR2 FQNEAQ (reference sequence). V was clipped by 1 base and J by 9 bases; unmatched bases: 6. This CDR3 reads CASSLDGTGVRPQHF. The CDR3 DNA reads TGTGCCAGCAGCTTAGACGGGACAGGGGTCAGGCCCCAGCATTTT. Looking up the rest from reference TRBV7-9 and TRBJ1-5 gives the full variable domain: DTGVSQNPRHKITKRGQNVTFRCDPISEHNRLYWYRQTLGQGPEFLTYFQNEAQLEKSRLLSDRFSAERPKGSFSTLEIQRTEQGDSAMYLCASSLDGTGVRPQHFGDGTRLSIL.

The chain joins TRBV6-2 or TRBV6-3 to TRBJ1-2, with D uncertain. This CDR3 is 13 amino acids long. Germline V gives CDR1 MNHEY, CDR2 SVGEGT. With 2 bases removed from V and 2 bases from J, the gap between germline ends came to 6 bases. The CDR3 DNA follows: TGTGCCAGCAGTTACGGGCAGAACTATGGCTACACCTTC. Protein product: CASSYGQNYGYTF.

The chain uses TRBV21-1 and TRBJ1-5. TRBV21-1 is classified as a pseudogene. This CDR3 spans 11 amino acids. This chain's CDR3 is CASSNLQPQHF. The DNA of the CDR3 is TGTGCCAGCAGCAACCTACAGCCCCAGCATTTT.

The chain links TRBV20-1 to TRBJ2-7; 9 nucleotides agree with TRBD1. Germline trimming cut 3 bases from V and 6 bases from J; bases unmatched to any gene: 12. Germline CDR1 is DFQATT and CDR2 is SNEGSKA (reference sequence). The CDR3 extends over 15 amino acids. The CDR3 is CSASRSYRGLGEQYF. CDR3 coding DNA: TGCAGTGCTAGTAGGTCTTACAGGGGGCTCGGCGAGCAGTACTTC.

In this sample, this clone turned up a few times. The genes are TRBV5-1 and TRBJ1-1; 7 positions agree with TRBD1. There are 12 residues in the CDR3. V trimming: 4 bases; J trimming: 6 bases; junction bases outside the gene matches: 3. Germline-derived CDR1 and CDR2 are SGHRS and YFSETQ. CDR3 nucleotide sequence: TGCGCCAGCAGCCCTGACAGGGCTGAAGCTTTCTTT. Protein: CASSPDRAEAFF.

The chain carries TRBV30 and TRBJ2-7; possible D gene TRBD1, 5 bases. Trimming pared 5 bases from V and 4 bases from J, leaving 12 bases between. CDR1 is GTSNPN, CDR2 SVGIG, per germline (reference sequence). This CDR3 comprises 12 residues. The CDR3 bases are TGTGCCTGGGCCAACCAGGGTTACGAGCAGTACTTC. Its protein is CAWANQGYEQYF.

The chain combines TRBV24-1 with TRBJ2-2; 8 bases align to TRBD2. V was clipped by 5 bases and J by 0 bases; unmatched bases: 7. Germline V gene data show CDR1 as KGHDR and CDR2 as SFDVKD. CDR3 length equals 17 residues. The CDR3 region has the DNA TGTGCCACCAGTGCAGCGGGAGTATATTCGAACACCGGGGAGCTGTTTTTT. It specifies CATSAAGVYSNTGELFF.

The chain recombines TRBV9 with TRBJ2-1; D gene unclear. V lost 3 bases, J lost 6 bases, and 7 bases lay in between. Germline CDR1 is SGDLS and CDR2 is YYNGEE. This CDR3 comprises 12 residues. The CDR3 protein is CASSAHSNEQFF. In DNA form, the CDR3 reads TGTGCCAGCAGCGCCCACAGCAATGAGCAGTTCTTC.

The chain combines TRBV7-9 with TRBJ2-7; TRBD2 aligns across 10 bases. Germline CDR1 and CDR2: SEHNR and FQNEAQ (reference sequence). V was clipped by 4 bases and J by 4 bases; unmatched bases: 7. The CDR3 runs to 15 residues. The CDR3 reads CASSSQREGRYEQYF. The CDR3 nucleotides read TGTGCCAGCAGCTCCCAGCGGGAGGGCCGTTACGAGCAGTACTTC. The full variable domain, in which reference TRBV7-9 and TRBJ2-7 provide the parts outside the CDR3, is DTGVSQNPRHKITKRGQNVTFRCDPISEHNRLYWYRQTLGQGPEFLTYFQNEAQLEKSRLLSDRFSAERPKGSFSTLEIQRTEQGDSAMYLCASSSQREGRYEQYFGPGTRLTVT.

V gene TRBV27 combines with J gene TRBJ1-2; 9 bases are a match to TRBD1. This CDR3 has 14 residues. Germline CDR1 MNHEY, CDR2 SMNVEV (reference sequence). The V segment lost 3 bases and the J segment 8 bases; nucleotides outside the gene matches: 7. CDR3 sequence reads: CASSFEGQGYGYTF. Written as DNA, the CDR3 is TGTGCCAGCAGTTTCGAAGGACAGGGGTACGGCTACACCTTC.

V is TRBV2 and J is TRBJ2-7, with no clear D. This CDR3 spans 13 amino acids. Germline assignment: CDR1 SNHLY and CDR2 FYNNEI. The V end lost 4 bases, the J end lost 6 bases, and 13 bases lay between the germline ends. The CDR3 loop reads CASSVKAEIEQYF. The CDR3 DNA is TGTGCCAGCAGTGTAAAGGCGGAGATCGAGCAGTACTTC.

The V gene is TRBV18, the J gene TRBJ1-1; possibly TRBD1 for D (5 bases). The CDR3 is made up of 14 amino acids. Germline CDR1 KGHSH, CDR2 LQKENI. The ends were cut back, 3 bases at V and 4 bases at J, with 12 bases in the middle. CDR3 loop: CASSPLRGGTEAFF. Written as DNA, the CDR3 is TGTGCCAGCTCACCCCTAAGGGGTGGCACTGAAGCTTTCTTT.

V is TRBV19 and J is TRBJ2-2; tentative D call: TRBD1 (8 bases). The CDR3 spans 14 residues. Between the trimmed V and J ends, which lost 9 bases and 5 bases, there was a span of 16 bases. Germline values: CDR1 LNHDA, CDR2 SQIVND (reference sequence). The CDR3, as DNA: TGTGCCAGCAGCGGGACAGGAGGAACCGGGGAGCTGTTTTTT. Its protein is CASSGTGGTGELFF.

CDR3 in amino acids: CASSSCLKQYF. CDR3 sequence (DNA): TGCGCCAGCAGCTCCTGCCTAAAGCAGTACTTC. The chain employs TRBV10-1 and TRBJ2-7, with D unclear. Trimming removed 6 bases at V and 8 bases at J, with 11 bases between. Germline values: CDR1 WNHNN, CDR2 SYGVQD (reference sequence). The CDR3 runs 11 residues.

In DNA, the CDR3 is TGTGCCAGCAGCTCCATGGGGTCGTGGCAGGGGACGACCTACGAGCAGTACTTC. Residues: CASSSMGSWQGTTYEQYF. The chain uses TRBV7-9 and TRBJ2-7; a possible D gene is TRBD1 (6 bases). Germline V lookup: CDR1 SEHNR, CDR2 FQNEAQ (reference sequence). The length of the CDR3 is 18 residues. V lost 4 bases and J 2 bases, leaving 24 bases between the germline ends.

The chain employs TRBV5-4 and TRBJ2-5; TRBD2 matches 12 bases. V dropped 1 base and J dropped 3; count of bases not matched to a gene: 13. Germline assignment: CDR1 SGHNT and CDR2 YYREEE (reference sequence). This CDR3 is built from 19 residues. CDR3 sequence reads: CASSLKGRASGGAKETQYF. CDR3 DNA: TGTGCCAGCAGCTTGAAGGGCCGGGCTAGCGGGGGGGCGAAAGAGACCCAGTACTTC.

This sequence joins TRBV6-2 or TRBV6-3 and TRBJ2-7; 10 positions agree with TRBD1. The CDR3 loop spans 20 amino acids. CDR1 and CDR2 from the germline V gene are MNHEY and SVGEGT. V was pared by 4 bases and J by 3 bases, with 21 bases of the junction left unmatched. The chain's CDR3 is CASSSRQGAWLADGLYEQYF. CDR3 coding DNA: TGTGCCAGCAGTTCCCGACAGGGGGCTTGGCTAGCGGACGGCCTCTACGAGCAGTACTTC.

This rearrangement joins TRBV7-2 to TRBJ2-7; D may be TRBD2 (5 bases). Germline V gives CDR1 SGHTA, CDR2 FQGNSA. V was cut by 3 bases and J by 2 bases, with 11 bases left in between. This CDR3 comprises 14 residues. This CDR3 is CASSLGLGAYEQYF. Written as DNA, the CDR3 is TGTGCCAGCAGCTTGGGCCTCGGGGCCTACGAGCAGTACTTC.

As DNA, the CDR3 is TGCGCCAGCAGTGAGTTCGACACTGAAGCTTTCTTT. The encoded protein is CASSEFDTEAFF. V is TRBV10-2 and J is TRBJ1-1, with unresolved D. CDR3 length equals 12 residues. Deletions cut 1 base from V and 3 bases from J, with 3 bases between. Germline V gives CDR1 WSHSY, CDR2 SAAADI.

The rearrangement uses TRBV9 and TRBJ1-1; no clear D gene. The CDR3 runs 13 residues. The germline CDR1 and CDR2 sequences are SGDLS and YYNGEE. The V end was cut by 6 bases, the J end by 4 bases, with 13 bases between. CDR3 nucleotide sequence: TGTGCCAGCAACATCGGGGAGGGCACTGAAGCTTTCTTT. Its translation is CASNIGEGTEAFF.

This clone was seen many times. The chain is built from TRBV3-1 (or the pseudogene TRBV3-2) and TRBJ2-7; 9 bases match TRBD1. J was trimmed by 0 bases and V by 0 bases; bases with no gene match: 3. Germline V lookup: CDR1 LGHDT, CDR2 YNNKEL (reference sequence). The CDR3 is made up of 16 amino acids. The CDR3 DNA is TGTGCCAGCAGCCAAGAGGGACAGGGAAACTCCTACGAGCAGTACTTC. Translation gives CASSQEGQGNSYEQYF.

This chain connects TRBV19 to TRBJ1-1; D not resolved. Germline loops: CDR1 LNHDA, CDR2 SQIVND (reference sequence). This CDR3 is 17 amino acids long. Trimming cost V 5 bases and J 0 bases, with 19 bases left between them. The CDR3 DNA sequence: TGTGCCAGTAGTTCCCGACGGGGAGGGATAATGAACACTGAAGCTTTCTTT. Residues: CASSSRRGGIMNTEAFF.

The CDR3 nucleotides read TGTGCCAGCAGTTTATTGGCCCCAGGAAACTCTGGAAACACCATATATTTT. As protein: CASSLLAPGNSGNTIYF. V usage is TRBV28 and J usage is TRBJ1-3, with D unclear. This CDR3 is 17 amino acids long. The V end was cut by 1 base, the J end by 0 bases, with 13 bases between. The germline gives CDR1 MDHEN, CDR2 SYDVKM.